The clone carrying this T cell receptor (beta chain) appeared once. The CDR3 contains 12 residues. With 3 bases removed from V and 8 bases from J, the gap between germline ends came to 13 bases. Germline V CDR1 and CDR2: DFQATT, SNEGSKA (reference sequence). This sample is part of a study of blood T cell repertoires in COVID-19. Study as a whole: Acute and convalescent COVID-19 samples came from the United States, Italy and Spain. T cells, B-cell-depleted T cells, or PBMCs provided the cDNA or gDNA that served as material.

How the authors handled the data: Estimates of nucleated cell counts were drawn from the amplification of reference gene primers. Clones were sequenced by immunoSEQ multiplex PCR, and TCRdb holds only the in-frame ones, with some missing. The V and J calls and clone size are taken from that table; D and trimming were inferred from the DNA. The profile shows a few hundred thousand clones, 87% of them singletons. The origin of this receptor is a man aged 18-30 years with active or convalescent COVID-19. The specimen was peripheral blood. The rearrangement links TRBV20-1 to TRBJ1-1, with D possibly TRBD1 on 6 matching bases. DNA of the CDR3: TGCAGTGCTAGTGGCTGGGGGCAGGAAGCTTTCTTT. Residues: CSASGWGQEAFF.